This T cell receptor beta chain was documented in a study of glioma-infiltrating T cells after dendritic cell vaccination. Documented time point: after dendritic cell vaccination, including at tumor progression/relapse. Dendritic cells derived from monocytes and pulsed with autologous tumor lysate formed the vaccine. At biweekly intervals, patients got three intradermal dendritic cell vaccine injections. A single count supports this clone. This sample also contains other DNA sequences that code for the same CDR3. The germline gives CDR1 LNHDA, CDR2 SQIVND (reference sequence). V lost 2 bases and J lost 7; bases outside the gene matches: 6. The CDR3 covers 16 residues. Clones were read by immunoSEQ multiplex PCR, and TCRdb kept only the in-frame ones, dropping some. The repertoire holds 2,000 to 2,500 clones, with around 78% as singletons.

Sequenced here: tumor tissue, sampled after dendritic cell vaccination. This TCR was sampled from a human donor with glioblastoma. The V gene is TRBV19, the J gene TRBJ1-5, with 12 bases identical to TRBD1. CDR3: CASSIPGQGARQPQHF. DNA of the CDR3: TGTGCCAGTAGTATACCGGGACAGGGGGCCCGGCAGCCCCAGCATTTT.